The present T cell receptor (beta chain) was sequenced within a study of blood T cell repertoires in COVID-19. Across the study: From the United States, Italy and Spain came samples of acute and convalescent COVID-19. PBMCs, B-cell-depleted T cells, or T cells were the source of the cDNA or gDNA that made up the material.

How the authors handled the data: Reference gene primer amplification gave nucleated cell count estimates. The protocol was immunoSEQ multiplex PCR, while the TCRdb copy is restricted to in-frame clones and leaves out a portion. The V and J calls and clone size come from that table; D and trimming were worked out from the DNA. Of about 330,000 clones in the sample, approximately 90% were seen once. This CDR3 spans 15 amino acids. Deletions cut 0 bases from V and 3 bases from J, with 11 bases between. Germline V lookup: CDR1 SEHNR, CDR2 FQNEAQ (reference sequence). The V call is TRBV7-9, the J call TRBJ1-2; weak D call: TRBD1 (6 bases). This receptor was taken from a woman aged 50 to 60 with active or convalescent COVID-19. Source material: peripheral blood. The CDR3 loop is CASSLALDSHYGYTF. DNA for the CDR3: TGTGCCAGCAGCTTAGCCCTGGACAGCCACTATGGCTACACCTTC.